This entry lists 32 T cell receptor beta chains sequenced from one sample in a study of blood T cells in healthy people across ages. A second PCR of roughly 7 to 11 cycles used a sample-barcoded 5' primer and a J-beta primer mix. TCRdb fed the 5' RACE reads into MiXCR, producing one record per CDR3 protein. Altogether about 600,000 distinct CDR3 sequences are present, around 48% being singletons, with the ten largest covering just under 25%. Sequenced material: blood. These receptors were obtained from an elderly man in good health.

The CDR3 nucleotides read TGTGCCAGCAGTGTTTGGGCAGGGCCGTATTACGAGCAGTACTTC. It specifies CASSVWAGPYYEQYF. The V call is TRBV6-1, the J call TRBJ2-7; weak D call: TRBD1 (5 bases). Trimming removed 4 bases at V and 4 bases at J, with 17 bases between. The CDR3 sequence is 15 residues long. CDR1 is MNHNS, CDR2 SASEGT, per germline.

This clonotype was counted only a few times. The rearrangement links TRBV7-3 to TRBJ2-1; D might be TRBD2 (5 bases). The CDR3 has 15 amino acids. In germline, CDR1 is SGHTA, CDR2 FQGTGA. V was shortened by 4 bases and J by 4 bases, with 14 bases between the two germline ends. This CDR3 reads CASSSSAGGYNEQFF. CDR3 DNA: TGTGCCAGCAGCTCCTCCGCGGGTGGTTACAATGAGCAGTTCTTC.

The V and J genes are TRBV5-1 and TRBJ1-5; D might be TRBD1 (6 bases). The germline gives CDR1 SGHRS, CDR2 YFSETQ. CDR3 length: 13 residues. Trimming removed 6 bases at V and 6 bases at J, with 13 bases between. Written as DNA, the CDR3 is TGCGCCAGCAACTACAGGGTGGGTCAGCCCCAGCATTTT. Residues: CASNYRVGQPQHF.

The table lists this clonotype with many counts. The chain carries TRBV7-9 and TRBJ1-6, with 7 bases matching TRBD1. CDR3 length equals 14 residues. Germline trimming cut 5 bases from V and 9 bases from J; bases unmatched to any gene: 7. Germline-derived CDR1 and CDR2 are SEHNR and FQNEAQ (reference sequence). Written as DNA, the CDR3 is TGTGCCAGCAGCCTCGACAGGGAAGGTTCACCCCTCCACTTT. Translated: CASSLDREGSPLHF.

The chain uses TRBV7-2 and TRBJ2-4; possible D gene TRBD1, 6 bases. CDR1 and CDR2 from the germline V gene are SGHTA and FQGNSA. V lost 0 bases, J lost 13 bases, and 31 bases lay in between. CDR3 length: 19 residues. CDR3 in amino acids: CASSLAQVTGFAWEYEQYF. The CDR3 bases are TGTGCCAGCAGCTTAGCTCAAGTGACAGGCTTCGCGTGGGAGTATGAGCAGTACTTC. The full variable domain, rest sourced from reference TRBV7-2 and TRBJ2-4, is GAGVSQSPSNKVTEKGKDVELRCDPISGHTALYWYRQSLGQGLEFLIYFQGNSAPDKSGLPSDRFSAERTGGSVSTLTIQRTQQEDSAVYLCASSLAQVTGFAWEYEQYFGAGTRLSVL.

The chain couples TRBV20-1 to TRBJ1-1, with D unclear. This CDR3 spans 13 amino acids. The germline V gene has CDR1 DFQATT and CDR2 SNEGSKA (reference sequence). Trimming removed 7 bases from V and 1 base from J, with 13 bases in between. CDR3 in amino acids: CSVKQSPNTEAFF. CDR3 in DNA: TGCAGTGTCAAGCAGAGCCCGAACACTGAAGCTTTCTTT.

This clonotype was seen more than once but under ten times. The chain uses TRBV29-1 and TRBJ2-7; no clear D gene. Trimming pared 5 bases from V and 0 bases from J, leaving 8 bases between. The V gene's germline CDR1 is SQVTM and CDR2 ANQGSEA. The CDR3 length is 12 residues. CDR3 sequence reads: CSVTGSSYEQYF. The DNA of the CDR3 is TGCAGCGTTACCGGCAGCTCCTACGAGCAGTACTTC.

This clonotype has only a few counts. V is TRBV5-6 and J is TRBJ2-1, with unresolved D. CDR1 SGHDT and CDR2 YYEEEE come from the germline V gene. This CDR3 comprises 13 residues. Trimming took off 5 bases at V and 5 bases at J, with 11 bases between the two ends. CDR3 in amino acids: CASSNPSNNEQFF. As DNA, the CDR3 is TGTGCCAGCAGTAATCCCTCGAACAATGAGCAGTTCTTC. The full variable domain, in which reference TRBV5-6 and TRBJ2-1 provide the parts outside the CDR3, is DAGVTQSPTHLIKTRGQQVTLRCSPKSGHDTVSWYQQALGQGPQFIFQYYEEEERQRGNFPDRFSGHQFPNYSSELNVNALLLGDSALYLCASSNPSNNEQFFGPGTRLTVL.

V gene TRBV27 combines with J gene TRBJ2-3; D perhaps matches TRBD1 (6 bases). V gave up 7 bases and J gave up 5 bases, with 22 bases separating them. The V gene's germline CDR1 is MNHEY and CDR2 SMNVEV (reference sequence). The CDR3 has 16 amino acids. The CDR3: CASTQRITGLVDTQYF. CDR3 sequence (DNA): TGTGCCAGCACCCAAAGAATAACAGGGCTGGTAGATACGCAGTATTTT.

The chain is built from TRBV7-2 and TRBJ2-2; 9 positions match TRBD2. CDR1 and CDR2 (germline): SGHTA, FQGNSA. V lost 1 base and J lost 7; bases outside the gene matches: 4. This CDR3 is 15 amino acids long. The CDR3 DNA reads TGTGCCAGCAGCTTAGTGGCGGGGGGGGTCGGGGAGCTGTTTTTT. Its translation is CASSLVAGGVGELFF.

V is TRBV6-6 and J is TRBJ2-3; D not certain. This CDR3 spans 17 amino acids. Trimming took 2 bases from V and 1 from J, leaving 16 bases between them. Per germline, CDR1 MNHNY and CDR2 SVGAGI (reference sequence). The CDR3 here is CASSYPATPRGTDTQYF. The CDR3 DNA sequence: TGTGCCAGCAGTTACCCCGCTACACCCCGGGGCACAGATACGCAGTATTTT.

The chain joins TRBV28 to TRBJ2-7; 9 bases align to TRBD1. The V segment lost 0 bases and the J segment 2 bases; nucleotides outside the gene matches: 2. The CDR3 spans 15 residues. From germline, CDR1 is MDHEN and CDR2 SYDVKM. In nucleotides, the CDR3 is TGTGCCAGCAGTTTATGGGGGACAGGGACCTACGAGCAGTACTTC. Translation: CASSLWGTGTYEQYF. Full variable domain (outside the CDR3, taken from reference TRBV28 and TRBJ2-7): DVKVTQSSRYLVKRTGEKVFLECVQDMDHENMFWYRQDPGLGLRLIYFSYDVKMKEKGDIPEGYSVSREKKERFSLILESASTNQTSMYLCASSLWGTGTYEQYFGPGTRLTVT.

This clonotype was observed a single time. The V call is TRBV24-1, the J call TRBJ2-1, with D possibly being TRBD2 (5 bases). Germline CDR1 and CDR2: KGHDR and SFDVKD. Trimming cost V 1 base and J 3 bases, with 12 bases left between them. This CDR3 contains 16 residues. The CDR3 nucleotides are TGTGCCACCAGTGATTTCTCAGCGGTAGACTACAATGAGCAGTTCTTC. Its translation: CATSDFSAVDYNEQFF.

This clonotype was counted a few times. The V call is TRBV7-2, the J call TRBJ2-5; no clear D. The CDR3 is 15 residues long. Trimming pared 0 bases from V and 4 bases from J, leaving 12 bases between. CDR1 and CDR2 from the germline V gene are SGHTA and FQGNSA. The CDR3 coding sequence is TGTGCCAGCAGCTTAGCTTCTATGGCCATAGAGACCCAGTACTTC. Translating gives CASSLASMAIETQYF.

This clonotype was picked up a small number of times. The chain links TRBV14 to TRBJ2-5; D is perhaps TRBD2 (6 bases). The CDR3 length is 15 residues. The V end lost 0 bases, the J end lost 11 bases, and 19 bases lay between the germline ends. CDR1 is SGHDN, CDR2 FVKESK, per germline. The CDR3 bases are TGTGCCAGCAGCCAAGATAGCGGTACTCTAGGGAAGCAGTACTTC. Protein product: CASSQDSGTLGKQYF.

The chain recombines TRBV7-3 with TRBJ1-1; tentatively, D is TRBD1 (5 bases). Trimming removed 4 bases from V and 3 bases from J, with 15 bases in between. Germline CDR1 SGHTA, CDR2 FQGTGA. This CDR3 has 15 amino acids. The DNA of the CDR3 is TGTGCCAGCAGCTCAGGGAGGGGTACTGACACTGAAGCTTTCTTT. Protein product: CASSSGRGTDTEAFF.

This chain joins TRBV5-1 and TRBJ1-6; D not certain. The CDR3 runs 13 residues. Germline loops: CDR1 SGHRS, CDR2 YFSETQ. V gave up 0 bases and J gave up 10 bases, with 8 bases separating them. The CDR3 region is CASSLAGRSPLHF. The DNA of the CDR3 is TGCGCCAGCAGCTTGGCCGGGCGATCACCCCTCCACTTT. Complete variable domain (other parts from reference TRBV5-1 and TRBJ1-6): KAGVTQTPRYLIKTRGQQVTLSCSPISGHRSVSWYQQTPGQGLQFLFEYFSETQRNKGNFPGRFSGRQFSNSRSEMNVSTLELGDSALYLCASSLAGRSPLHFGNGTRLTVT.

The sample holds many counts of this clonotype. V is TRBV9 and J is TRBJ1-4, with D possibly TRBD1 on 5 matching bases. The V end was cut by 4 bases, the J end by 2 bases, with 21 bases between. This CDR3 is 18 amino acids long. CDR1 and CDR2 (germline): SGDLS, YYNGEE. This chain's CDR3 is CASSRLPEDSGTNEKLFF. As DNA, the CDR3 is TGTGCCAGCAGCCGACTACCGGAAGACAGTGGGACTAATGAAAAACTGTTTTTT. Variable domain in full (rest from reference TRBV9 and TRBJ1-4): DSGVTQTPKHLITATGQRVTLRCSPRSGDLSVYWYQQSLDQGLQFLIQYYNGEERAKGNILERFSAQQFPDLHSELNLSSLELGDSALYFCASSRLPEDSGTNEKLFFGSGTQLSVL.

In this sample, this clonotype turned up many times. The V and J genes are TRBV7-9 and TRBJ2-3; 11 bases are shared with TRBD2. J was trimmed by 10 bases and V by 4 bases; bases with no gene match: 10. The germline V gene encodes CDR1 SEHNR and CDR2 FQNEAQ (reference sequence). The CDR3 runs to 15 residues. Here the CDR3 reads CASSSTTSGVFAQYF. The CDR3 DNA reads TGTGCCAGCAGCTCAACGACTAGCGGGGTCTTTGCGCAGTATTTT. The whole variable domain, remainder taken from reference TRBV7-9 and TRBJ2-3, is DTGVSQNPRHKITKRGQNVTFRCDPISEHNRLYWYRQTLGQGPEFLTYFQNEAQLEKSRLLSDRFSAERPKGSFSTLEIQRTEQGDSAMYLCASSSTTSGVFAQYFGPGTRLTVL.

This chain connects TRBV7-6 to TRBJ2-1; D is tentatively TRBD1 or TRBD2 (6 bases each). With 2 bases removed from V and 2 bases from J, the gap between germline ends came to 13 bases. The CDR3 length is 16 residues. Looked up from germline, CDR1 is SGHVS and CDR2 is FNYEAQ. CDR3 sequence reads: CASSLYYGGTYNEQFF. For the CDR3, the DNA is TGTGCCAGCAGCTTATACTACGGGGGCACCTACAATGAGCAGTTCTTC.

This clonotype appeared a few times. The gene calls are TRBV21-1 and TRBJ2-7. TRBV21-1 is reported as a pseudogene. The CDR3 is made up of 13 amino acids. CDR3 amino acids: CASSKPSSYEQYF. The CDR3, as DNA: TGTGCCAGCAGCAAACCTAGCTCGTACGAGCAGTACTTC.

V and J are TRBV4-2 and TRBJ2-6; tentative D call: TRBD2 (6 bases). Germline CDR1 reads LGHNA; CDR2 reads YNFKEQ. The V and J ends lost 1 base and 3 bases respectively, with 10 bases between them. This CDR3 contains 16 residues. The CDR3 spells CASSQVAGSGANVLTF. In nucleotides, the CDR3 is TGTGCCAGCAGCCAAGTGGCGGGGAGTGGGGCCAACGTCCTGACTTTC.

The table lists this clonotype with a few counts. The rearrangement uses TRBV6-2 or TRBV6-3 and TRBJ2-4, with D possibly being TRBD1 or TRBD2 (5 bases each). Looked up from germline, CDR1 is MNHEY and CDR2 is SVGEGT. V shed 6 bases and J shed 5 bases, with 20 bases lying between them. The CDR3 totals 16 residues. CDR3 protein: CASRLPLGEGENIQYF. As DNA, the CDR3 is TGTGCCAGCAGACTACCCTTGGGGGAAGGGGAAAACATTCAGTACTTC.

The rearrangement joins TRBV29-1 to TRBJ1-2; possible D gene TRBD1, 5 bases. The V gene's germline CDR1 is SQVTM and CDR2 ANQGSEA. Trimming shortened V by 4 bases and J by 0 bases, and 9 bases separated the two germline ends. The length of the CDR3 is 13 residues. The DNA of the CDR3 is TGCAGCGTTGCGCAGGGAGCTAACTATGGCTACACCTTC. Translation: CSVAQGANYGYTF. The full variable domain, rest sourced from reference TRBV29-1 and TRBJ1-2, is SAVISQKPSRDICQRGTSLTIQCQVDSQVTMMFWYRQQPGQSLTLIATANQGSEATYESGFVIDKFPISRPNLTFSTLTVSNMSPEDSSIYLCSVAQGANYGYTFGSGTRLTVV.

V and J are TRBV20-1 and TRBJ2-3; 10 positions match TRBD2. The CDR3 covers 16 residues. With V trimmed by 3 bases and J by 2 bases, 8 bases remained unmatched. Germline-derived CDR1 and CDR2 are DFQATT and SNEGSKA (reference sequence). For the CDR3, the DNA is TGCAGTGCTAGTAGAGGGCTAGCGGGGGCCACAGATACGCAGTATTTT. Residues: CSASRGLAGATDTQYF.

The genes are TRBV20-1 and TRBJ2-5, with unresolved D. V lost 0 bases to trimming and J lost 5 bases, with 22 bases between them. Germline V CDR1 and CDR2: DFQATT, SNEGSKA (reference sequence). This CDR3 is 17 amino acids long. The CDR3 nucleotides are TGCAGTGCTAGAGATGCAGCAGTCCCGACCAGTCTTGAGACCCAGTACTTC. Amino acids: CSARDAAVPTSLETQYF.

This clonotype has a single count. Germline and junction disagree at one end, which may indicate a read error. The V call is TRBV5-1, the J call TRBJ1-6; TRBD1 aligns across 10 bases. The CDR3 is 18 residues long. Looked up from germline, CDR1 is SGHRS and CDR2 is YFSETQ. CDR3 in amino acids: CASSLDRQGATYNSPPHF. CDR3 bases: TGCGCCAGCAGCTTGGACCGACAGGGGGCTACCTATAATTCACCCCCCCACTTT.

This clonotype was observed many times. The V gene is TRBV6-5, the J gene TRBJ2-1; D might be TRBD1 or TRBD2, each matching 5 bases. V gave up 5 bases and J gave up 7 bases, with 21 bases separating them. This CDR3 contains 16 residues. Per germline, CDR1 MNHEY and CDR2 SVGAGI. Here the CDR3 reads CASSNLRDPEGNEQFF. The CDR3 DNA is TGTGCCAGCAGTAACCTCCGGGACCCCGAGGGTAATGAGCAGTTCTTC.

CDR3 residues: CASSSSGTGATEAFF. The CDR3 DNA sequence: TGTGCCAGCAGTTCCTCCGGGACAGGGGCCACTGAAGCTTTCTTT. The chain has TRBV27 and TRBJ1-1, with TRBD1 matching over 10 bases. The CDR3 is 15 amino acids. Germline trimming cut 4 bases from V and 4 bases from J; bases unmatched to any gene: 6. CDR1 is MNHEY, CDR2 SMNVEV, per germline (reference sequence).

The CDR3 bases are TGTGCCAGCAGCGGGGGGACGGACTCCTACGAGCAGTACTTC. Translating it yields CASSGGTDSYEQYF. This sequence joins TRBV7-4 and TRBJ2-7, with D possibly being TRBD2 (6 bases). CDR3 length equals 14 residues. V was clipped by 5 bases and J by 0 bases, with 11 bases between them. Per germline, CDR1 SGHVT and CDR2 SQSDAQ. The whole variable domain, filled in from reference TRBV7-4 and TRBJ2-7, reads GAGVSQSPRYKVAKRGRDVALRCDSISGHVTLYWYRQTLGQGSEVLTYSQSDAQRDKSGRPSGRFSAERPERSVSTLKIQRTEQGDSAVYLCASSGGTDSYEQYFGPGTRLTVT.

The V and J genes are TRBV11-2 and TRBJ2-3; 7 nucleotides match TRBD2. This CDR3 region has 15 residues. V was clipped by 6 bases and J by 6 bases; unmatched bases: 12. Germline values: CDR1 SGHAT, CDR2 FQNNGV. Here the CDR3 DNA reads TGTGCCAGCAGTCCCCATGCGGGGGTGTCCGATACGCAGTATTTT. Translating gives CASSPHAGVSDTQYF.

This rearrangement joins TRBV20-1 to TRBJ2-1; D is ambiguous. This CDR3 region has 11 residues. Trimming left V 8 bases short and J 5 bases short, with 10 bases between. Germline loops: CDR1 DFQATT, CDR2 SNEGSKA (reference sequence). The CDR3 reads CSPSRDNEQFF. The CDR3 nucleotides read TGCAGTCCGAGTCGCGACAATGAGCAGTTCTTC.